A single sample gave rise to the 18 T cell receptor beta chains below, sequenced in a study of T cells after yellow fever vaccination. TCRdb reprocessed the 5' RACE reads via MiXCR and lists one record per CDR3 protein. This repertoire shows a few hundred thousand distinct CDR3 sequences, roughly 8.3% found once; its top ten account for approximately 18%. The starting material was PBMCs, obtained 35 to 50 days after the first yellow fever vaccination. These receptors were taken from a man between 18 and 35 years old who received the YFV17D yellow fever vaccine.

This clonotype was seen a handful of times. V gene TRBV4-2 combines with J gene TRBJ1-6; the D is unclear. Germline V lookup: CDR1 LGHNA, CDR2 YNFKEQ. The CDR3 is 17 residues long. V was trimmed by 0 bases and J by 0 bases, leaving 9 bases between them. DNA for the CDR3: TGTGCCAGCAGCCAAGATCGTCAGAGCTCCTATAATTCACCCCTCCACTTT. It specifies CASSQDRQSSYNSPLHF.

The V call is TRBV4-3, the J call TRBJ1-2; no definite D call. Between the trimmed V and J ends, which lost 0 bases and 0 bases, there was a span of 8 bases. The CDR3 contains 15 residues. The germline CDR1 and CDR2 sequences are LGHNA and YSLEER. For the CDR3, the DNA is TGCGCCAGCAGCCAAGACGCAAGGTCTAACTATGGCTACACCTTC. Translated: CASSQDARSNYGYTF.

This clonotype was found a few times. J is TRBJ2-1 and V is TRBV7-2; a possible D gene is TRBD2 (6 bases). Germline V gene lookup returns CDR1 SGHTA and CDR2 FQGNSA. The V end was cut by 5 bases, the J end by 8 bases, with 13 bases between. The CDR3 runs 13 residues. CDR3 sequence: CASSQRTNDEQFF. The CDR3 region has the DNA TGTGCCAGCAGCCAGCGGACTAACGATGAGCAGTTCTTC.

The chain carries TRBV7-2 and TRBJ2-3, with D possibly TRBD2 on 6 matching bases. Per germline, CDR1 SGHTA and CDR2 FQGNSA. CDR3 size: 14 residues. Trimming pared 3 bases from V and 4 bases from J, leaving 11 bases between. CDR3 loop: CASSLVPGADTQYF. The CDR3 DNA is TGTGCCAGCAGCTTGGTCCCGGGGGCAGATACGCAGTATTTT.

This clonotype has a handful of counts. The chain uses TRBV10-3 and TRBJ1-6; tentative D call: TRBD1 (5 bases). The CDR3 sequence is 14 residues long. V was trimmed by 2 bases and J by 8 bases, leaving 10 bases between them. CDR1 and CDR2 (germline): ENHRY, SYGVKD. The CDR3 bases are TGTGCCATCAGTGAGGGGGCCGAGTATTCACCCCTCCACTTT. The encoded protein is CAISEGAEYSPLHF.

This clonotype was observed a handful of times. The rearrangement uses TRBV10-3 and TRBJ2-3, with TRBD2 as a possible D gene (5 bases). V was cut by 9 bases and J by 2 bases, with 12 bases left in between. In germline, CDR1 is ENHRY, CDR2 SYGVKD. The CDR3 spans 13 residues. The CDR3 spells CAIIDGNTDTQYF. The CDR3 DNA is TGTGCCATTATCGACGGGAACACAGATACGCAGTATTTT.

This clonotype was observed a handful of times. V usage is TRBV19 and J usage is TRBJ1-5; 7 nucleotides agree with TRBD1. Germline trimming cut 7 bases from V and 5 bases from J; bases unmatched to any gene: 5. Germline assignment: CDR1 LNHDA and CDR2 SQIVND (reference sequence). CDR3 size: 13 residues. Written as DNA, the CDR3 is TGTGCCAGTACCCACAGGGGCGATCAGCCCCAGCATTTT. Protein product: CASTHRGDQPQHF.

The DNA of the CDR3 is TGCGCCAGCAGCCCCGAAGGTTGGGGTCACAATGAGCAGTTCTTC. It codes for CASSPEGWGHNEQFF. V usage is TRBV5-1 and J usage is TRBJ2-1; unclear D gene. V dropped 4 bases and J dropped 5 bases, with 16 bases sitting between them. Germline V gives CDR1 SGHRS, CDR2 YFSETQ. The CDR3 spans 15 residues.

The rearrangement uses TRBV27 and TRBJ2-7; D may match TRBD1 or TRBD2 (6 bases each). The V and J ends lost 0 bases and 3 bases respectively, with 12 bases between them. CDR3 length: 15 residues. Germline CDR1 MNHEY, CDR2 SMNVEV (reference sequence). In nucleotides, the CDR3 is TGTGCCAGCAGTTTATCACAGGGAGGCCTCTACGAGCAGTACTTC. It translates to CASSLSQGGLYEQYF.

This clonotype has more than one count but fewer than ten. This chain uses TRBV30 with TRBJ1-4; D uncertain. The CDR3 is made up of 14 amino acids. Trimming took 0 bases from V and 8 from J, leaving 13 bases between them. Germline values: CDR1 GTSNPN, CDR2 SVGIG (reference sequence). CDR3 amino acids: CAWSVQVGNEKLFF. DNA for the CDR3: TGTGCCTGGAGTGTACAAGTGGGTAACGAAAAACTGTTTTTT.

This clonotype was observed a few times. V gene TRBV27 combines with J gene TRBJ2-7; no clear D gene. CDR3 length: 15 amino acids. Germline V gene lookup returns CDR1 MNHEY and CDR2 SMNVEV (reference sequence). The V end lost 4 bases, the J end lost 0 bases, and 13 bases lay between the germline ends. The CDR3 region has the DNA TGTGCCAGCAGTTCCCTTGAAGGCAGCTCCTACGAGCAGTACTTC. Protein product: CASSSLEGSSYEQYF.

V gene TRBV7-9 combines with J gene TRBJ1-6; TRBD1 aligns across 10 bases. This CDR3 contains 15 residues. The germline V gene encodes CDR1 SEHNR and CDR2 FQNEAQ (reference sequence). V lost 4 bases to trimming and J lost 10 bases; unmatched junction nucleotides: 7. CDR3 amino acids: CASSSTTGGESPLHF. The CDR3 DNA follows: TGTGCCAGCAGCTCTACGACAGGGGGCGAATCACCCCTCCACTTT.

This clonotype was seen more than once but under ten times. This chain connects TRBV27 to TRBJ1-1; 11 bases fit TRBD1. Germline CDR1 and CDR2: MNHEY and SMNVEV (reference sequence). The CDR3 has 16 residues. The V gene end was trimmed by 1 base and the J gene end by 4 bases; junction bases not matched to a gene: 5. The CDR3 is CASSLLGTGGGTEAFF. In nucleotides, the CDR3 is TGTGCCAGCAGTTTATTAGGGACAGGGGGTGGCACTGAAGCTTTCTTT.

This clonotype was seen a few times. The V and J genes are TRBV7-2 and TRBJ2-2, with TRBD1 as a possible D gene (5 bases). This CDR3 has 14 amino acids. The germline V and J ends were trimmed by 5 bases and 7 bases, with 14 bases remaining between them. Germline V gene data show CDR1 as SGHTA and CDR2 as FQGNSA. This CDR3 is CASSIPTENGELFF. CDR3 bases: TGTGCCAGCAGCATACCGACAGAAAACGGGGAGCTGTTTTTT.

Only a few counts were recorded for this clonotype. V is TRBV11-1 and J is TRBJ2-6; 9 nucleotides line up with TRBD1. The germline gives CDR1 SGHAT, CDR2 FQDESV (reference sequence). The CDR3 totals 19 residues. The J segment lost 0 bases and the V segment lost 4 bases, leaving 10 bases of the junction unmatched. The CDR3 sequence is CASSSYGGQGYSGANVLTF. The CDR3 DNA is TGTGCCAGCAGCTCGTACGGCGGACAGGGGTACTCTGGGGCCAACGTCCTGACTTTC.

This clonotype showed up just a few times. This rearrangement joins TRBV20-1 to TRBJ2-7; 9 bases line up with TRBD1. The CDR3 is 13 residues long. J lost 4 bases, V lost 3 bases, and 4 bases had no gene match. Per germline, CDR1 DFQATT and CDR2 SNEGSKA (reference sequence). DNA of the CDR3: TGCAGTGCTAGCGGGGGGACAGGGTACGAGCAGTACTTC. It encodes CSASGGTGYEQYF.

As regards this clonotype: This sequence may be a read error, since a much larger clone differs from it by one base. The CDR3 is CASRDDGYGSTF. CDR3 coding DNA: TGCGCCAGCAGGGACGATGGGTATGGCTCCACCTTC. The gene calls are TRBV5-1 and TRBJ1-2; D remains ambiguous. This CDR3 is 12 amino acids long. CDR1 and CDR2 (germline): SGHRS, YFSETQ.

This clonotype was counted only a few times. The chain has TRBV29-1 and TRBJ2-3; TRBD1 aligns across 7 bases. CDR1 is SQVTM, CDR2 ANQGSEA, per germline. V trimming: 3 bases; J trimming: 7 bases; junction bases outside the gene matches: 10. CDR3 length equals 14 residues. CDR3 DNA: TGCAGCGTTGAGGACAGGTCTATTCTGAATACGCAGTATTTT. This sequence encodes CSVEDRSILNTQYF.